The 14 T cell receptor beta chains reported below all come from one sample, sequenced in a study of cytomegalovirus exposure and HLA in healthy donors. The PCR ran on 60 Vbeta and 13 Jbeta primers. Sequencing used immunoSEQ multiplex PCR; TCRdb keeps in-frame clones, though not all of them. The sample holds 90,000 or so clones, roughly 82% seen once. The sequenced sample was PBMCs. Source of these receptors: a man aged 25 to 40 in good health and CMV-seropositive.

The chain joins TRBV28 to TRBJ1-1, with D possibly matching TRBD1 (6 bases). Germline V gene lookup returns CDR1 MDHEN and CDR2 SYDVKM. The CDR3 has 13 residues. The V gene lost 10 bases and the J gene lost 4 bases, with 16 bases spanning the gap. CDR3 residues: CAIREGVITEAFF. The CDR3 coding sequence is TGTGCCATCCGGGAGGGGGTGATCACTGAAGCTTTCTTT. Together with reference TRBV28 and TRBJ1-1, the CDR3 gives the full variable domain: DVKVTQSSRYLVKRTGEKVFLECVQDMDHENMFWYRQDPGLGLRLIYFSYDVKMKEKGDIPEGYSVSREKKERFSLILESASTNQTSMYLCAIREGVITEAFFGQGTRLTVV.

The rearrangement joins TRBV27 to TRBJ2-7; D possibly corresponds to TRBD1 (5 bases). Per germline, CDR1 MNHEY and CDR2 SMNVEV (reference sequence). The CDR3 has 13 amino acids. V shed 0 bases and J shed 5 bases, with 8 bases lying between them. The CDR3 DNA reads TGTGCCAGCAGTTTATCCAGGGCCGACGAGCAGTACTTC. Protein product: CASSLSRADEQYF.

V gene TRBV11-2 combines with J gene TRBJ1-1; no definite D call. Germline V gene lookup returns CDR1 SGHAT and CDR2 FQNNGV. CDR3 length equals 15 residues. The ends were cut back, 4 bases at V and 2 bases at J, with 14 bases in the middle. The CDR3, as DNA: TGTGCCAGCAGCTCCGGAGCGACCATAAACACTGAAGCTTTCTTT. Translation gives CASSSGATINTEAFF.

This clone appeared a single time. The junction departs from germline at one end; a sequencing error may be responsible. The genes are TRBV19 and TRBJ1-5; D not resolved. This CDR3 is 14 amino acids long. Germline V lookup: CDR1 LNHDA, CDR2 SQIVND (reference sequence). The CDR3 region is CASTPLYSNQPQHF. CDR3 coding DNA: TGTGCCAGTACCCCATTATATAGCAATCAGCCCCAGCACTTT.

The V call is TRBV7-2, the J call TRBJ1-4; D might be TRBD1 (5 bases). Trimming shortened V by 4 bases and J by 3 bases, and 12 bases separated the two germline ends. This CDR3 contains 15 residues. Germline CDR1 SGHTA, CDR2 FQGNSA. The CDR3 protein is CASSSGTRANEKLFF. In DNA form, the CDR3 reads TGTGCCAGCAGCTCTGGGACTCGGGCTAATGAAAAACTGTTTTTT.

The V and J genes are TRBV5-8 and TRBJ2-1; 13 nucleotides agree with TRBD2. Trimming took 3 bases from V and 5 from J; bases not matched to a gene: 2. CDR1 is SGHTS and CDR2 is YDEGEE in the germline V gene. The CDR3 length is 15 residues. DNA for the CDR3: TGTGCCAGCAGCTCGGGACTAGCGGGAAACAATGAGCAGTTCTTC. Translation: CASSSGLAGNNEQFF. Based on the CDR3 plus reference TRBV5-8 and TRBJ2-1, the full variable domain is EAGVTQSPTHLIKTRGQQATLRCSPISGHTSVYWYQQALGLGLQFLLWYDEGEERNRGNFPPRFSGRQFPNYSSELNVNALELEDSALYLCASSSGLAGNNEQFFGPGTRLTVL.

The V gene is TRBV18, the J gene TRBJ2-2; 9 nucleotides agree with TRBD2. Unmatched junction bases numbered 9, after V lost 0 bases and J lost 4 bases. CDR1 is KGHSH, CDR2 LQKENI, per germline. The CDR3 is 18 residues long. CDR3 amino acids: CASSPPGLASGGTGELFF. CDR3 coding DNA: TGTGCCAGCTCACCACCGGGACTAGCCTCCGGCGGCACCGGGGAGCTGTTTTTT.

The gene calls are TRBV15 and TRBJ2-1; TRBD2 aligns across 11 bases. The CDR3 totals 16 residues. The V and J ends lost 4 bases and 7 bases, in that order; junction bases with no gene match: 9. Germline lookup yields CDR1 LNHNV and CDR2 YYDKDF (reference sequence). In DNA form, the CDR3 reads TGTGCCACCAGCACGCACTTACTAGCGGGAGCGAATGAGCAGTTCTTC. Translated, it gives CATSTHLLAGANEQFF.

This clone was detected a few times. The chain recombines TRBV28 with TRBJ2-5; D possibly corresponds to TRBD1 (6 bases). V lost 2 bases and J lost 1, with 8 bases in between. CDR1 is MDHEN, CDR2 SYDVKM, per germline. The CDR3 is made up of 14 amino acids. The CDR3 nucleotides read TGTGCCAGCAGTTTAACAGGGATCCAAGAGACCCAGTACTTC. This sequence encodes CASSLTGIQETQYF.

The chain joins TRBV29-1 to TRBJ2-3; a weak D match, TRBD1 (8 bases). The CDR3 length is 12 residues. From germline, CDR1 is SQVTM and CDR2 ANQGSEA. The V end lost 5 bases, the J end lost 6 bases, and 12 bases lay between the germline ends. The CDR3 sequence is CSVLQGGDTQYF. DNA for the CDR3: TGCAGCGTTTTACAGGGGGGGGATACGCAGTATTTT.

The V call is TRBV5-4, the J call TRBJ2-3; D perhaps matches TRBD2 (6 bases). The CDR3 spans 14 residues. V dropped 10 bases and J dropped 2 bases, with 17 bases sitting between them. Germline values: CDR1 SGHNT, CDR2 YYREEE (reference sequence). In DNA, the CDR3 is TGTGCCTCAAGAGCGGGCCTAGCCACAGATACGCAGTATTTT. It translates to CASRAGLATDTQYF.

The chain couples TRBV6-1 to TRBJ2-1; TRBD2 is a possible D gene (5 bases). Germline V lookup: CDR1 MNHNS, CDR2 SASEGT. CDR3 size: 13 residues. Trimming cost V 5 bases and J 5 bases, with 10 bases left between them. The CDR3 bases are TGTGCCAGCAGTAGGAGTAGCGACAATGAGCAGTTCTTC. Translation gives CASSRSSDNEQFF.

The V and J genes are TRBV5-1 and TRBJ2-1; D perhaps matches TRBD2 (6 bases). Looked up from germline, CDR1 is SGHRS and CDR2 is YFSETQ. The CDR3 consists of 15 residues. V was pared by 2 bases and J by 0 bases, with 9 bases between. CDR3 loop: CASSFGSGSYNEQFF. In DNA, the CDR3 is TGCGCCAGCAGCTTTGGTAGCGGCTCCTACAATGAGCAGTTCTTC.

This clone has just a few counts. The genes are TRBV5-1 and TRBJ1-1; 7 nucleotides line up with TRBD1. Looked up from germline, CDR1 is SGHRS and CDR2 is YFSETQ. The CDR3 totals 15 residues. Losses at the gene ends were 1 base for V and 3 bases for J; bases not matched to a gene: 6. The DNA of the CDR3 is TGCGCCAGCAGCTTGTTAGGGGGCAAGGACACTGAAGCTTTCTTT. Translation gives CASSLLGGKDTEAFF.